A single sample is the source of the 18 T cell receptor beta chains below, sequenced in a study of cytomegalovirus exposure and HLA in healthy donors. PCR primers comprised 60 Vbeta and 13 Jbeta primers. Method: immunoSEQ multiplex PCR; TCRdb's copy keeps in-frame clones and lacks some. The profile shows about 160,000 clones, around 80% of them singletons. The sequencing sample was made of PBMCs. The receptors stem from a male donor in good health and CMV-seropositive.

The chain recombines TRBV21-1 with TRBJ2-1; whether TRBD2, the table's D call, matches the DNA was not checked. TRBV21-1 is termed a pseudogene. This CDR3 is 17 amino acids long. As DNA, the CDR3 is TGTGCCAGCAGCAAAGAGACCCAAGCGGGAGGGAGGAGTGAGCAGTTCTTC. Translated: CASSKETQAGGRSEQFF.

The V gene is TRBV6-4, the J gene TRBJ2-3; possibly TRBD2 for D (5 bases). This CDR3 is 19 amino acids long. V dropped 0 bases and J dropped 0 bases, with 19 bases sitting between them. Germline V gene data show CDR1 as MRHNA and CDR2 as SNTAGT. CDR3 bases: TGTGCCAGCAGTGACTCGCCAACTAGTCCGCTGGGGAGCACAGATACGCAGTATTTT. It codes for CASSDSPTSPLGSTDTQYF.

The chain carries TRBV19 and TRBJ2-4; 9 bases are shared with TRBD1. The CDR3 is 16 amino acids. Trimming removed 7 bases from V and 1 base from J; junction bases left unmatched: 8. Germline V gives CDR1 LNHDA, CDR2 SQIVND (reference sequence). The CDR3 DNA follows: TGTGCCAGTACCGGGACCGGGACAGGGGCCAAAAACATTCAGTACTTC. Protein product: CASTGTGTGAKNIQYF.

The chain carries TRBV19 and TRBJ2-2, with a weak D call TRBD1 (5 bases). Trimming stripped 7 bases from V and 6 bases from J, with 24 bases between. Germline loops: CDR1 LNHDA, CDR2 SQIVND (reference sequence). The CDR3 is 17 residues long. The CDR3 sequence is CASTGQEFSQGSGELFF. The CDR3 DNA is TGTGCCAGTACAGGGCAGGAATTCTCCCAGGGCTCCGGGGAGCTGTTTTTT.

The rearrangement links TRBV4-1 to TRBJ1-1; no definite D call. The V end lost 0 bases, the J end lost 6 bases, and 14 bases lay between the germline ends. The CDR3 is made up of 15 amino acids. Looked up from germline, CDR1 is MGHRA and CDR2 is YSYEKL. The CDR3 sequence is CASSQEGRGAAEAFF. CDR3 DNA sequence: TGCGCCAGCAGCCAAGAAGGGAGAGGCGCCGCTGAAGCTTTCTTT.

This chain connects TRBV27 to TRBJ2-1, with D perhaps TRBD2 (5 bases). The CDR3 runs to 16 residues. V lost 3 bases and J lost 0, with 12 bases in between. Per germline, CDR1 MNHEY and CDR2 SMNVEV (reference sequence). The CDR3 here is CASSFVTGSSYNEQFF. The CDR3, as DNA: TGTGCCAGCAGTTTTGTAACGGGGAGCTCCTACAATGAGCAGTTCTTC.

The chain links TRBV28 to TRBJ1-5, with D perhaps TRBD1 (5 bases). V was cut by 5 bases and J by 2 bases, with 13 bases left in between. CDR1 and CDR2 (germline): MDHEN, SYDVKM. The CDR3 is 15 amino acids. This CDR3 is CASSPGGGGNQPQHF. The CDR3 DNA reads as TGTGCCAGCAGTCCCGGCGGGGGGGGCAATCAGCCCCAGCATTTT.

This chain uses TRBV2 with TRBJ2-7, with 11 bases fitting TRBD2. J gave up 5 bases and V 10 bases, and 4 bases lay outside the gene matches. The CDR3 is 12 amino acids. Germline V gene sequence: CDR1 SNHLY, CDR2 FYNNEI. This CDR3 is CATPSGRNEQYF. The CDR3 DNA follows: TGTGCCACCCCTAGCGGGAGGAACGAGCAGTACTTC.

The chain recombines TRBV2 with TRBJ2-7; TRBD2 aligns across 8 bases. CDR1 SNHLY and CDR2 FYNNEI come from the germline V gene. The CDR3 length is 15 residues. Germline trimming cut 0 bases from V and 3 bases from J; bases unmatched to any gene: 4. The DNA for the CDR3 is TGTGCCAGCAGTGAAGCCCCTAGCGGGCGCTACGAGCAGTACTTC. Translation gives CASSEAPSGRYEQYF.

The V and J genes are TRBV19 and TRBJ2-7; TRBD2 is a possible D gene (6 bases). This CDR3 contains 13 residues. Trimming stripped 4 bases from V and 5 bases from J, with 12 bases between. CDR1 LNHDA and CDR2 SQIVND come from the germline V gene (reference sequence). The CDR3 nucleotides are TGTGCCAGTAGTAGGGGGGTAGCAGACGAGCAGTACTTC. The encoded protein is CASSRGVADEQYF. Full variable domain (rest looked up from reference TRBV19 and TRBJ2-7): DGGITQSPKYLFRKEGQNVTLSCEQNLNHDAMYWYRQDPGQGLRLIYYSQIVNDFQKGDIAEGYSVSREKKESFPLTVTSAQKNPTAFYLCASSRGVADEQYFGPGTRLTVT.

The J gene is TRBJ2-3, the V gene TRBV11-2; the D gene is possibly TRBD1 (5 bases). V dropped 8 bases and J dropped 0 bases, with 6 bases sitting between them. Germline CDR1 and CDR2: SGHAT and FQNNGV. The CDR3 totals 12 residues. The CDR3 DNA sequence: TGTGCCAGCGCAGGGAGCACAGATACGCAGTATTTT. It encodes CASAGSTDTQYF.

Worth noting for this clone: One end of the junction fails to match germline, which may point to a read error. The rearrangement uses TRBV7-9 and TRBJ1-2, with D possibly matching TRBD1 (6 bases). Germline CDR1 and CDR2: SEHNR and FQNEAQ (reference sequence). The CDR3 has 13 residues. CDR3 in DNA: TGTTCCAGCATCGGGGGGCCCTTTGGAGGCTACACCTTC. Its protein product is CSSIGGPFGGYTF.

This clone was seen more than once but under ten times. The rearrangement links TRBV7-9 to TRBJ2-7, with D maybe TRBD1 (6 bases). CDR3 length equals 16 residues. With 2 bases removed from V and 3 bases from J, the gap between germline ends came to 17 bases. Germline values: CDR1 SEHNR, CDR2 FQNEAQ (reference sequence). This CDR3 reads CASSLPARTANYEQYF. Written as DNA, the CDR3 is TGTGCCAGCAGCTTACCCGCAAGGACAGCAAACTACGAGCAGTACTTC.

The gene calls are TRBV7-3 and TRBJ2-2, with TRBD2 matching over 8 bases. The CDR3 has 16 amino acids. Looked up from germline, CDR1 is SGHTA and CDR2 is FQGTGA. V gave up 2 bases and J gave up 5 bases; unmatched junction bases: 7. CDR3 amino acids: CASSLYPLAGTGELFF. In DNA, the CDR3 is TGTGCCAGCAGCTTATACCCTCTAGCGGGTACCGGGGAGCTGTTTTTT.

The sample holds a few counts of this clone. This chain joins TRBV2 and TRBJ2-3; no firm D call. This CDR3 has 16 amino acids. V lost 3 bases and J 6 bases, leaving 19 bases between the germline ends. Germline values: CDR1 SNHLY, CDR2 FYNNEI. Here the CDR3 reads CASSDPRPPVADTQYF. The CDR3 DNA sequence: TGTGCCAGCAGTGATCCCAGGCCCCCAGTGGCGGATACGCAGTATTTT.

The V call is TRBV10-3, the J call TRBJ2-1, with 10 bases aligning to TRBD1. V was pared by 4 bases and J by 1 base, with 25 bases of the junction left unmatched. The CDR3 runs to 23 residues. The germline gives CDR1 ENHRY, CDR2 SYGVKD. The CDR3 region is CAISGLLGQGGVKRETSYNEQFF. CDR3 coding DNA: TGTGCCATCAGTGGACTCCTAGGACAGGGGGGGGTTAAGCGGGAGACATCCTACAATGAGCAGTTCTTC.

V is TRBV5-1 and J is TRBJ2-3; D might be TRBD2 (6 bases). CDR3 length: 13 amino acids. The V gene lost 4 bases and the J gene lost 2 bases, with 8 bases spanning the gap. From germline, CDR1 is SGHRS and CDR2 YFSETQ. The CDR3 nucleotides are TGCGCCAGCAGCCCGGGGGTCACAGATACGCAGTATTTT. It codes for CASSPGVTDTQYF.

This rearrangement joins TRBV11-2 to TRBJ1-1, with 8 bases aligning to TRBD1. CDR1 is SGHAT and CDR2 is FQNNGV in the germline V gene. The CDR3 totals 17 residues. The trim removed 3 bases at V and 1 base at J, leaving 10 bases unmatched. CDR3 in amino acids: CASSFPFPGGENTEAFF. CDR3 coding DNA: TGTGCCAGCAGCTTTCCGTTTCCAGGGGGCGAGAACACTGAAGCTTTCTTT.